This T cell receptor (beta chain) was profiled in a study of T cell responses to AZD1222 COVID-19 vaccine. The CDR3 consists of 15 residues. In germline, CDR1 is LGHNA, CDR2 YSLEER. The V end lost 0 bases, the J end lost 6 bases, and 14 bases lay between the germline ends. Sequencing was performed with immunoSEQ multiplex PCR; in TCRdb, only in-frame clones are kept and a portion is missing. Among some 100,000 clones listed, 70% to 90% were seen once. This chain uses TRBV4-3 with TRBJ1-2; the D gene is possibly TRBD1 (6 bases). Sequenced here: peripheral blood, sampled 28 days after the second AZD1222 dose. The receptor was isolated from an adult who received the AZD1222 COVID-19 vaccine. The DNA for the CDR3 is TGCGCCAGCAGCCAAGACAGGGGACAACGGAATGGCTACACCTTC. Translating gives CASSQDRGQRNGYTF.